These T cell receptor beta chains were read from a single sample in a study of T cell repertoires in cytomegalovirus infection. TCRdb processed the reads anew with MiXCR; each CDR3 protein has one entry. The repertoire includes about 740,000 distinct CDR3 sequences, 35% of them detected once, and roughly 2.9% sits in the top ten. The source material was PBMCs. These receptors were collected from a human donor in good health (CMV status not recorded). Some clones in this sample may be carry-over from other donors' samples. CDR3s include the opening cysteine and the closing phenylalanine or tryptophan. The order of the fields is D gene, clone size, V gene, J gene, CDR3 DNA, CDR3 protein. D genes are given only for firm matches. Clone size is not always given. Where it is, it says once, few, many or a class for expanded clones.

d_gene: TRBD2
abundance: few
v_gene: TRBV6-1
j_gene: TRBJ2-3
CDR3nt: TGTGCCAGCAGTGAAGTCAGGCGCGGGGGGCCTGCATGGGATACGCAGTATTTT
CDR3aa: CASSEVRRGGPAWDTQYF

d_gene: NA
abundance: few
v_gene: TRBV7-3
j_gene: TRBJ2-3
CDR3nt: TGTGCCAGCAGCCCCGGGACCACGTCAGATACGCAGTATTTT
CDR3aa: CASSPGTTSDTQYF

d_gene: TRBD1
abundance: NA
v_gene: TRBV14
j_gene: TRBJ2-7
CDR3nt: TGTGCCAGCAACGATCGGTCAGGGGGCGGCGAGCAGTACTTC
CDR3aa: CASNDRSGGGEQYF

d_gene: TRBD1
abundance: many
v_gene: TRBV12-3/TRBV12-4
j_gene: TRBJ1-2
CDR3nt: TGTGCCAGCAGCGGGACAGCACTCTATGGCTACACCTTC
CDR3aa: CASSGTALYGYTF

d_gene: NA
abundance: NA
v_gene: TRBV28
j_gene: TRBJ1-1
CDR3nt: TGTGCCAGCAGTTTATCGTGGGGAGACAGGTACGACACTGAAGCTTTCTTT
CDR3aa: CASSLSWGDRYDTEAFF

d_gene: NA
abundance: NA
v_gene: TRBV6-6
j_gene: TRBJ2-3
CDR3nt: TGTGCCAGCAGTTACTACACAGATACGCAGTATTTT
CDR3aa: CASSYYTDTQYF

d_gene: TRBD1
abundance: NA
v_gene: TRBV28
j_gene: TRBJ1-1
CDR3nt: TGTGCCAGCAGCCACCCCGACAGGGCGAGGGCTTTCTTT
CDR3aa: CASSHPDRARAFF

d_gene: NA
abundance: NA
v_gene: TRBV2
j_gene: TRBJ2-1
CDR3nt: TGTGCCAGCAGCCGGGACAATGAGCAGTTCTTC
CDR3aa: CASSRDNEQFF

d_gene: NA
abundance: NA
v_gene: TRBV10-3
j_gene: TRBJ1-5
CDR3nt: TGTGCCATCAGTGACTCCGGGGGGGATCAGCCCCAGCATTTT
CDR3aa: CAISDSGGDQPQHF

d_gene: NA
abundance: NA
v_gene: TRBV7-8
j_gene: TRBJ1-1
CDR3nt: TGTGCCAGCAGCCCGAGACAGGACTTGAACACTGAAGCTTTCTTT
CDR3aa: CASSPRQDLNTEAFF

d_gene: NA
abundance: few
v_gene: TRBV5-6
j_gene: TRBJ1-5
CDR3nt: TGTGCCAGCAGCTTGAGGCCCTATAGCAATCAGCCCCAGCATTTT
CDR3aa: CASSLRPYSNQPQHF

d_gene: TRBD2
abundance: few
v_gene: TRBV7-2
j_gene: TRBJ2-5
CDR3nt: TGTGCCAGCAGCGTGACCGGGACTAGCGGGTACCCCAGGCAGGAGACCCAGTACTTC
CDR3aa: CASSVTGTSGYPRQETQYF

d_gene: NA
abundance: NA
v_gene: TRBV7-9
j_gene: TRBJ2-1
CDR3nt: TGTGCCAGCAGCCCCAGAACGGGAGAGCTCAATGAGCAGTTCTTC
CDR3aa: CASSPRTGELNEQFF

d_gene: TRBD1
abundance: few
v_gene: TRBV28
j_gene: TRBJ1-1
CDR3nt: TGTGCCAGCAGTCTGAGGACAGGGGGCGCGGGGGGCACTGAAGCTTTCTTT
CDR3aa: CASSLRTGGAGGTEAFF

d_gene: NA
abundance: once
v_gene: TRBV6-1
j_gene: TRBJ1-6
CDR3nt: TGTGCCAGCAGCAAAACAAACAGGGAATCACCCCTCCACTTT
CDR3aa: CASSKTNRESPLHF

d_gene: NA
abundance: NA
v_gene: TRBV7-9
j_gene: TRBJ2-5
CDR3nt: TGTGCCAGCGGGAGACTTGTGAGAGGCCAAGAGACCCAGTACTTC
CDR3aa: CASGRLVRGQETQYF

d_gene: NA
abundance: NA
v_gene: TRBV5-6
j_gene: TRBJ2-1
CDR3nt: TGTGCCAGCAGCTTCGGTGTCAACAATGAGCAGTTCTTC
CDR3aa: CASSFGVNNEQFF

d_gene: NA
abundance: NA
v_gene: TRBV6-1
j_gene: TRBJ2-2
CDR3nt: TGTGCCAGCAGTGAGGCCCAGGGATCGAACACCGGGGAGCTGTTTTTT
CDR3aa: CASSEAQGSNTGELFF

d_gene: NA
abundance: NA
v_gene: TRBV20-1
j_gene: TRBJ1-4
CDR3nt: TGCAGTGCTAAGTGGCAATTTGGTGAAAAACTGTTTTTT
CDR3aa: CSAKWQFGEKLFF

d_gene: NA
abundance: few
v_gene: TRBV28
j_gene: TRBJ1-2
CDR3nt: TGTGCCAGCAGTTTAGAGTCCTGGGCCAGGGATGGAGGCTACACCTTC
CDR3aa: CASSLESWARDGGYTF

d_gene: TRBD2
abundance: few
v_gene: TRBV14
j_gene: TRBJ2-3
CDR3nt: TGTGCCAGCAGCCAAACCCCTAGCGGGGGTCATGTAGATACGCAGTATTTT
CDR3aa: CASSQTPSGGHVDTQYF

d_gene: NA
abundance: few
v_gene: TRBV7-2
j_gene: TRBJ2-3
CDR3nt: TGTGCCAGCAGCCTGGGACGACACCCCACAGATACGCAGTATTTT
CDR3aa: CASSLGRHPTDTQYF

d_gene: TRBD2
abundance: NA
v_gene: TRBV7-9
j_gene: TRBJ2-1
CDR3nt: TGTGCCAGCAGACTAGCGGGATGGAGTTTCTTC
CDR3aa: CASRLAGWSFF

d_gene: TRBD2
abundance: NA
v_gene: TRBV4-2
j_gene: TRBJ2-2
CDR3nt: TGTGCCAGCAGCCAAGGGGCCAGCGGGGGCCTGAACACCGGGGAGCTGTTTTTT
CDR3aa: CASSQGASGGLNTGELFF

d_gene: TRBD1
abundance: few
v_gene: TRBV5-1
j_gene: TRBJ2-1
CDR3nt: TGCGCCAGCAGCTTGGGGGGACAGGCCGGTCGCAATGAGCAGTTCTTC
CDR3aa: CASSLGGQAGRNEQFF

d_gene: NA
abundance: many
v_gene: TRBV7-2
j_gene: TRBJ2-7
CDR3nt: TGTGCCAGCAGCTCAGCGGTCTACGAGCAGTACTTC
CDR3aa: CASSSAVYEQYF

d_gene: NA
abundance: NA
v_gene: TRBV11-1
j_gene: TRBJ2-7
CDR3nt: TGTGCCAGCAGCTCCAGGGTCGTGTACGAGCAGTACTTC
CDR3aa: CASSSRVVYEQYF

d_gene: TRBD2
abundance: NA
v_gene: TRBV3-1
j_gene: TRBJ2-3
CDR3nt: TGTGCCAGCAGCCAACGCCTAGCGGGAGGGCCCTCGTCGACAGATACGCAGTATTTT
CDR3aa: CASSQRLAGGPSSTDTQYF

d_gene: NA
abundance: few
v_gene: TRBV28
j_gene: TRBJ1-2
CDR3nt: TGTGCCAGCAGTTTATCGTCGGACCCGAAAGACTTTCCTGGCTACACCTTC
CDR3aa: CASSLSSDPKDFPGYTF

d_gene: NA
abundance: NA
v_gene: TRBV18
j_gene: TRBJ1-1
CDR3nt: TGTGCCAGCTCACGTCAACTAGGGTATGGGGAAGCTTTCTTT
CDR3aa: CASSRQLGYGEAFF

d_gene: TRBD2
abundance: NA
v_gene: TRBV14
j_gene: TRBJ2-7
CDR3nt: TGTGCCAGCAGCCCGACTAGCGGGAGGGCGTTCTCGGACGAGCAGTACTTC
CDR3aa: CASSPTSGRAFSDEQYF